This T cell receptor beta chain was identified during a study of naive and memory T cell subsets. Study findings and constraints: TCR transcript changes with activation or differentiation may affect this RNA method.

A UMI-containing oligonucleotide was joined by 3' ligation to the TCR cDNA template. Input was about 1 to 1000 ng of DNase-treated total RNA without cell sorting. Four PCR rounds used nested alpha and beta constant region primers plus the SP2 primer. For blood and skin samples, reverse transcription used TCR alpha and beta constant primers. TCRdb re-derived calls from the 5' RACE reads in MiXCR, one entry per CDR3 protein. The data show roughly 30,000 distinct CDR3 sequences, around 15% seen once. There are many counts of this clonotype. The antigen is undetermined. The germline V gene encodes CDR1 MNHEY and CDR2 SVGAGI. The CDR3 extends over 15 amino acids. V lost 6 bases, J lost 0 bases, and 2 bases stayed unmatched.

The rearrangement links TRBV6-5 to TRBJ2-2; 9 nucleotides match TRBD1. The TCR was taken from a female donor in good health. The DNA of the CDR3 is TGTGCCAGCAGGAGGACAGGGGCGAACACCGGGGAGCTGTTTTTT. This codes for CASRRTGANTGELFF.